This entry concerns a single TCR beta chain. What it binds is unknown. The data were produced by immunoSEQ multiplex PCR, yet TCRdb's version contains in-frame clones alone and is incomplete. The table lists approximately 2.5 million clones, roughly 93% of them singletons. Looked up from germline, CDR1 is MNHNS and CDR2 is SASEGT. V lost 2 bases and J lost 4, with 17 bases in between. This CDR3 is 17 amino acids long. The data were obtained in a study of shared clonotypes between healthy human individuals. Study outcomes and limitations: Sampling covered blood only; tissue repertoires likely differ. Richness estimates generally favored naive over memory subsets. A reduction in generation probabilities was seen for non-shared clonotypes relative to those shared by all four donors. There were few donors, and this limited the genetic and exposure-history diversity represented.

The sequence came from a man aged 18 to 35 in good health. Some clones in this sample may be carry-over from other donors' samples. This sequence joins TRBV6-1 and TRBJ2-2; D is perhaps TRBD2 (5 bases). The specimen was naive CD4+ T cells from PBMCs. Subset meaning: CD45RA+ positively selected. The CDR3 spells CASSENPEIRGTGELFF. CDR3 in DNA: TGTGCCAGCAGTGAAAATCCCGAGATCCGGGGCACCGGGGAGCTGTTTTTT.